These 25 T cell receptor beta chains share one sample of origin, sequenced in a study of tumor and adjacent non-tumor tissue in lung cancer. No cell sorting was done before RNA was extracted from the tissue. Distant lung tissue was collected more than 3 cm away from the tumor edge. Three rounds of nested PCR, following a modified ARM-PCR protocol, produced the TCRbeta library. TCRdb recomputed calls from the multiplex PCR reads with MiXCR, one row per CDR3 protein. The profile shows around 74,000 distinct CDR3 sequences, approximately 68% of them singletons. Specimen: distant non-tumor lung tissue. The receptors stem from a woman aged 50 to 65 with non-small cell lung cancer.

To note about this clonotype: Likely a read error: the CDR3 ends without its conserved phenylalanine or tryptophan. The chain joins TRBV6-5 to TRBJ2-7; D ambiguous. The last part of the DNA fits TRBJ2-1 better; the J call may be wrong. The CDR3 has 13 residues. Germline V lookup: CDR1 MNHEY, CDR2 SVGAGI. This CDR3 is CASSQSYGYEQFL. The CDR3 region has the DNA TGTGCCAGCAGTCAAAGCTACGGGTACGAGCAGTTCTTA.

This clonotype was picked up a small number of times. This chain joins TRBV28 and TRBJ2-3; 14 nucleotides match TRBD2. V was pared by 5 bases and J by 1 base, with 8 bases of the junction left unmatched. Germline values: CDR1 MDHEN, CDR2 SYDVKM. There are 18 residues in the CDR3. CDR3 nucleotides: TGTGCCAGCAGTCCTGGGACTAGCGGGAGTGTGGGCACAGATACGCAGTATTTT. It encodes CASSPGTSGSVGTDTQYF.

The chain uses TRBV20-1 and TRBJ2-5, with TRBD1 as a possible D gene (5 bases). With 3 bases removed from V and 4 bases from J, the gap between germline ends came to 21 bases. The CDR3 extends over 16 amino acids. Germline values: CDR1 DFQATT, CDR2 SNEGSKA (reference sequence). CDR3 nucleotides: TGCAGTGCTAGTCGGGCAGGGCGAATCGGTGGAGAGACCCAGTACTTC. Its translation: CSASRAGRIGGETQYF.

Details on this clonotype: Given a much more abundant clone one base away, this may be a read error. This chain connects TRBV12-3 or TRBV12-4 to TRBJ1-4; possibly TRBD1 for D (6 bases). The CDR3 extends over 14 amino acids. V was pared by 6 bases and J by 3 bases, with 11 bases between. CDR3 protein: CASRPGHSNEKLFF. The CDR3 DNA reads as TGTGCCAGCAGACCGGGACACTCTAATGAAAAACTGTTTTTT.

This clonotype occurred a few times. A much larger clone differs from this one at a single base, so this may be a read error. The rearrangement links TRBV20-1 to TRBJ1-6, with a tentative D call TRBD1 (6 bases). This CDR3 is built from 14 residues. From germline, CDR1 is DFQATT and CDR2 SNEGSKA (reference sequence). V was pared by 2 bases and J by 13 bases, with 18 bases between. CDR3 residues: CSARTRTVHWPLHF. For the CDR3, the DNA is TGCAGTGCTAGAACCAGGACAGTCCATTGGCCCCTCCACTTT.

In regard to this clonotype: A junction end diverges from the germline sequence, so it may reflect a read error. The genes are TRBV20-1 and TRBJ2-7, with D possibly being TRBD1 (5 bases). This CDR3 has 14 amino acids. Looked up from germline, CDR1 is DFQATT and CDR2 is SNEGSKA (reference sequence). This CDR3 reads CSPPYLGVTYEQYF. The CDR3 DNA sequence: TGCAGTCCCCCATACCTAGGGGTTACCTACGAGCAGTATTTC.

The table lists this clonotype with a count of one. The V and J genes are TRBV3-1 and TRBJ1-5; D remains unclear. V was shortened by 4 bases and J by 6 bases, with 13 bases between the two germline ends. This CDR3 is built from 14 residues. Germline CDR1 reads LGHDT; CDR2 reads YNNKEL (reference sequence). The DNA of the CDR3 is TGTGCCAGCAGCCCAGGATCTGGTAGTCAGCCCCAGCATTTT. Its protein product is CASSPGSGSQPQHF.

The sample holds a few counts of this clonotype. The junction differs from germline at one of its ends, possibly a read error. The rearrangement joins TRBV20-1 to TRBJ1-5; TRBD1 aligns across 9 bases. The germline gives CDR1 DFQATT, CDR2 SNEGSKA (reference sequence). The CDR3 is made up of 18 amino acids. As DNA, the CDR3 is TGCAGTGCAGACACCACCGGGACAGGGCCTTATAGCAATCAGCCCGAGCATTTT. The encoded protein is CSADTTGTGPYSNQPEHF.

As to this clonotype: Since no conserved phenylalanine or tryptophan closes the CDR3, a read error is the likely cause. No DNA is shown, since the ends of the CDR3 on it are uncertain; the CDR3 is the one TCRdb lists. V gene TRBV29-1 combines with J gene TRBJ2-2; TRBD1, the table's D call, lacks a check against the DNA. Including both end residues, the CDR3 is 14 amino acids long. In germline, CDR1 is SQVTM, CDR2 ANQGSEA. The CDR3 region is CSVSDKAHTGELFL.

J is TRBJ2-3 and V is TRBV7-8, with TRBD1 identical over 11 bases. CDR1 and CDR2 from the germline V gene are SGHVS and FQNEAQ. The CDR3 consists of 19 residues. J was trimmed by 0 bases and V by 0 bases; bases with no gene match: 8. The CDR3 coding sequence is TGTGCCAGCAGCTTAGCGGGACAGGGGGTGATGTTGAGCACAGATACGCAGTATTTT. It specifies CASSLAGQGVMLSTDTQYF.

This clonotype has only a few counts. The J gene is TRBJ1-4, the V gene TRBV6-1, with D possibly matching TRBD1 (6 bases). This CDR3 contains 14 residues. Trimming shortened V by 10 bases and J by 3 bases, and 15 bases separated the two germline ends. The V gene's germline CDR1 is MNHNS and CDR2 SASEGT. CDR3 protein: CANSEGGSNEKLFF. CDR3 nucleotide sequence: TGTGCCAACAGCGAGGGGGGGTCTAATGAAAAACTGTTTTTT.

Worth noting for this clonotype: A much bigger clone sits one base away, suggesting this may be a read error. Here the CDR3 reads CAISPSTSGNTIYF. The CDR3 bases are TGTGCCATCAGTCCATCTACCTCTGGAAACACCATATATTTT. This rearrangement joins TRBV10-3 to TRBJ1-3; no clear D. This CDR3 is built from 14 residues. V was cut by 5 bases and J by 0 bases, with 8 bases left in between. Germline V gene data show CDR1 as ENHRY and CDR2 as SYGVKD.

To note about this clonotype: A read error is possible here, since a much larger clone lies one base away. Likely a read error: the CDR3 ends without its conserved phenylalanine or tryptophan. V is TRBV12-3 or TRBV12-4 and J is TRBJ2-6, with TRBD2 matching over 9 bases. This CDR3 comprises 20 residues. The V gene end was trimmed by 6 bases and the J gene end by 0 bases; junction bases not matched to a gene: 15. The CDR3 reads CASSTQGLLAGSSGANVLTS. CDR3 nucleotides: TGTGCCAGCAGCACCCAAGGGCTACTAGCGGGTAGCTCTGGGGCCAACGTCCTGACTTCC.

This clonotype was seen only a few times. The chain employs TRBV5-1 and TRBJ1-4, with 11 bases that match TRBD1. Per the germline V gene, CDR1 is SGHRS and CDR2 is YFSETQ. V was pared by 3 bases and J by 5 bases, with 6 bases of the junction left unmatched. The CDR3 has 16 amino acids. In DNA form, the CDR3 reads TGCGCCAGCAGCTCCGGACAGGGGGCGTCGAATGAAAAACTGTTTTTT. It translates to CASSSGQGASNEKLFF.

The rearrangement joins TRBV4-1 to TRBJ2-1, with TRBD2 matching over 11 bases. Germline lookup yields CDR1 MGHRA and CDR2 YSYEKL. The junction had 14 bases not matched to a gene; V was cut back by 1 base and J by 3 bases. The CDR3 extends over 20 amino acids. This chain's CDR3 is CASSQAPGVAGGPGYNEQFF. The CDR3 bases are TGCGCCAGCAGCCAAGCACCGGGAGTAGCGGGAGGGCCTGGCTACAATGAGCAGTTCTTC.

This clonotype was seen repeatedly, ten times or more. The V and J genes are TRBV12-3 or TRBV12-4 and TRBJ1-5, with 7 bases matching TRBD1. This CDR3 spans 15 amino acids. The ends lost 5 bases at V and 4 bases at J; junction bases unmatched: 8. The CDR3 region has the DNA TGTGCCAGCAGTCCTGACAGGGTTACAAATCAGCCCCAGCATTTT. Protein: CASSPDRVTNQPQHF.

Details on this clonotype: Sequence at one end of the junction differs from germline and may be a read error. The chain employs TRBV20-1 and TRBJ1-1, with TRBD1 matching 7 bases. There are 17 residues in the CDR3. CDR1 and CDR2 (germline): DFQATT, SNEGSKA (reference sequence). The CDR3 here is CSARERIPGQREHEDFF. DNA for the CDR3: TGCAGTGCTAGGGAGAGGATACCGGGACAGAGAGAACATGAAGATTTCTTC.

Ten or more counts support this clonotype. CDR3 in amino acids: CSALLTGGETQYF. The CDR3 region has the DNA TGCAGTGCTCTTCTGACAGGTGGAGAGACCCAGTACTTC. The rearrangement uses TRBV20-1 and TRBJ2-5, with a possible D match to TRBD1 (6 bases). CDR1 is DFQATT and CDR2 is SNEGSKA in the germline V gene (reference sequence). The V end was cut by 5 bases, the J end by 4 bases, with 14 bases between. The CDR3 has 13 residues.

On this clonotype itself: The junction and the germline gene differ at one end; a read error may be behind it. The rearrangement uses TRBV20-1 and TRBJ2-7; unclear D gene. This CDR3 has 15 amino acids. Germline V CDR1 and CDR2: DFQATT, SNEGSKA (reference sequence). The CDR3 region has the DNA TGCAGTGCTAAAGAGCCTAGGTTCCCCTCCTATGAGCTGTACTTC. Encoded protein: CSAKEPRFPSYELYF.

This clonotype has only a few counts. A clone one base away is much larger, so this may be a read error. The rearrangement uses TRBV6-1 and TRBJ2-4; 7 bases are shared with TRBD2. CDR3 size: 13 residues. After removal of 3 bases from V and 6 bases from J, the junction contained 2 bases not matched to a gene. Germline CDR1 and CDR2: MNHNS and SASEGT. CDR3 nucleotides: TGTGCCAGCAGTGATGGGGGGGGAAACATTCAGTACTTC. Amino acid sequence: CASSDGGGNIQYF.

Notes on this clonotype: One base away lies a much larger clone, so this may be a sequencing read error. The DNA for the CDR3 is TGTGCCAGCAGCTTGCGTAGTGGGGAGACCCAGTACTTC. Protein: CASSLRSGETQYF. The chain combines TRBV5-6 with TRBJ2-5; D remains ambiguous. The V gene's germline CDR1 is SGHDT and CDR2 YYEEEE. V lost 1 base and J lost 5, with 9 bases in between. This CDR3 region has 13 residues.

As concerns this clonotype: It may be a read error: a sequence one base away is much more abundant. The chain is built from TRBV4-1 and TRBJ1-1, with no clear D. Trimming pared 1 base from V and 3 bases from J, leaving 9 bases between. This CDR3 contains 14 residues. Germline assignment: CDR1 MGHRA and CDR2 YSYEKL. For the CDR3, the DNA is TGCGCCAGCAGCCAAGGGATTATGGACACTGAAGCTTTCTTT. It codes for CASSQGIMDTEAFF.

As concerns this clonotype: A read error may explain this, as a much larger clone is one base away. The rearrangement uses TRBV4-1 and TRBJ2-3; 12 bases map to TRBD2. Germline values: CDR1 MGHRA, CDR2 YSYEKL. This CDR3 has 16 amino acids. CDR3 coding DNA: TGCGCCAGCAGCCAATCACTAGCGGGAGGCACAGCTACGCAGTATTTT. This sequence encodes CASSQSLAGGTATQYF.

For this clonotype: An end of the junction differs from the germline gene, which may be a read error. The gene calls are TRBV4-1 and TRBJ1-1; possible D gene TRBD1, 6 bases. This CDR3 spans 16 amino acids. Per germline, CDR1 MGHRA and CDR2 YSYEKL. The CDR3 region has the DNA TGCGCCAGCAGCCAAGATCTCTACAGGGTTGGCACTGAACCATACTTT. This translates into CASSQDLYRVGTEPYF.

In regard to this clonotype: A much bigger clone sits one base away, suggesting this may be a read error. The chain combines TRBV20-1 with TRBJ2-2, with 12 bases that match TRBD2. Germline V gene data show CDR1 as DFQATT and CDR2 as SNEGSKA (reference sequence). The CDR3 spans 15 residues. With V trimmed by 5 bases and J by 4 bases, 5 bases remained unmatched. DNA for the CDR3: TGCAGTGCTGGTCTAGCGGGAGGGTCCACCGGGGAGCTGTTTTTT. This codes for CSAGLAGGSTGELFF.